This record looks at one T cell receptor beta chain sequence and its context. The data were obtained in a study of blood T cell repertoires in COVID-19. Study-wide background: Samples representing acute and convalescent COVID-19 were sourced from the United States, Italy and Spain.

This table comes from immunoSEQ multiplex PCR, and its TCRdb copy is limited to in-frame clones, with some not included. The sample yields under 150,000 clones, roughly 80% seen once. CDR1 is MNHNY and CDR2 is SVGAGI in the germline V gene (reference sequence). The V end was cut by 6 bases, the J end by 10 bases, with 13 bases between. The CDR3 is 12 residues long. The sequencing input was peripheral blood. V usage is TRBV6-6 and J usage is TRBJ2-1; the D gene is possibly TRBD1 (6 bases). This receptor was obtained from a man aged 45 to 65 with acute or convalescent COVID-19. This CDR3 is CASRARGGEQFF. As DNA, the CDR3 is TGTGCCAGCAGGGCCAGGGGTGGCGAGCAGTTCTTC.